The T cell receptor beta chain under discussion was sequenced for a study of T cell responses to AZD1222 COVID-19 vaccine. Sequenced by immunoSEQ multiplex PCR; TCRdb stores in-frame clones only, minus some. This sample has 110,000 to 150,000 clones; approximately 86% occur once, and the top ten carry around 3%. Trimming removed 4 bases from V and 4 bases from J; junction bases left unmatched: 9. The CDR3 covers 16 residues. Per the germline V gene, CDR1 is MNHEY and CDR2 is SVGEGT. Sequencing was performed on peripheral blood, taken on day 0 of AZD1222 vaccination. This receptor was obtained from an adult in good health. The J gene is TRBJ1-5, the V gene TRBV6-2 or TRBV6-3; the match to TRBD1 covers 8 bases. CDR3 sequence (DNA): TGTGCCAGCAGTTCACGCGGACAGGGCGGAAATCAGCCCCAGCATTTT. This codes for CASSSRGQGGNQPQHF.